The sequence of this T cell receptor beta chain was determined in a study of T cell clonotyping in hematopoietic cell transplantation. Study-wide results and caveats: Pathologically expanded recipient clonotypes increased progressively from day 30 to day 180 as diversity fell.

In this sample, this clone turned up once. The target antigen is unknown. The table came from immunoSEQ multiplex PCR; TCRdb's copy has only in-frame clones and leaves some out. The sample lists about 4,400 clones, around three quarters occurring once. The sequence was collected from a male patient aged 60 to 75 who had an allogeneic stem cell transplant, so the T cells may come from the graft donor. Some clones in this sample may be carry-over from other donors' samples. Source: PBMCs, taken 100 days after allogeneic stem cell transplant.

The CDR3 reads CASTTARWVFYEQYF. The CDR3, as DNA: TGTGCCAGCACTACTGCACGTTGGGTCTTCTACGAGCAGTACTTC. This chain uses TRBV28 with TRBJ2-7; no clear D gene. The CDR3 has 15 residues. The germline V and J ends were trimmed by 7 bases and 3 bases, with 19 bases remaining between them. The germline V gene encodes CDR1 MDHEN and CDR2 SYDVKM.